This T cell receptor (beta chain) was found in a study of regulatory dendritic cells for organ transplantation. The CDR3 consists of 16 residues. Trimming removed 0 bases at V and 6 bases at J, with 15 bases between. Germline assignment: CDR1 KGHSH and CDR2 LQKENI. Profiling relied on immunoSEQ multiplex PCR, and the TCRdb table lists in-frame clones only, not all of them. The table has just under 30,000 clones, 60% to 80% seen once. The clonotype was recovered from a human donor in good health. The J gene is TRBJ2-1, the V gene TRBV18; weak D call: TRBD2 (5 bases). The sequenced sample was memory CD4+ T cells from blood. The subset was: CD45RO+ memory T cells. The CDR3 bases are TGTGCCAGCTCACCACCGTTGAGGGTTTTGGTCAATGAGCAGTTCTTC. Protein product: CASSPPLRVLVNEQFF.